The source of this TCR beta chain is a study of CD8 T cells in Susac syndrome. Looking at the study overall: Patients with Susac syndrome who were sequenced included more than five with active disease and fewer than 10 in remission.

The study sequenced TCR beta in blood CD8+ and CD4+ T cells. Study outcomes and limitations: Across the total CD8+ repertoires, 15 to 20 Susac-specific public clones were detected, and across the CD8+ TEMRA repertoires, four or five such clones were detected.

Germline CDR1 and CDR2: MDHEN and SYDVKM. The CDR3 length is 15 residues. Losses at the gene ends were 6 bases for V and 0 bases for J; bases not matched to a gene: 7. Turning to this clonotype: Its specificity is not known.

Random hexamers served to reverse transcribe about 0.5 to 1 ug RNA. Each CDR3 protein gets one entry after TCRdb re-called the immunoSEQ multiplex PCR reads with MiXCR. Of approximately 190,000 distinct CDR3 sequences listed, approximately 95% are singletons. The TCR comes from a human donor with Susac syndrome. The sequenced material came from CD8+ T cells from PBMCs. This rearrangement joins TRBV28 to TRBJ2-7; 8 bases line up with TRBD1. The chain's CDR3 is CASRAGQGFSYEQYF. The CDR3 DNA sequence: TGTGCCAGCAGGGCCGGACAGGGTTTCTCCTACGAGCAGTACTTC.